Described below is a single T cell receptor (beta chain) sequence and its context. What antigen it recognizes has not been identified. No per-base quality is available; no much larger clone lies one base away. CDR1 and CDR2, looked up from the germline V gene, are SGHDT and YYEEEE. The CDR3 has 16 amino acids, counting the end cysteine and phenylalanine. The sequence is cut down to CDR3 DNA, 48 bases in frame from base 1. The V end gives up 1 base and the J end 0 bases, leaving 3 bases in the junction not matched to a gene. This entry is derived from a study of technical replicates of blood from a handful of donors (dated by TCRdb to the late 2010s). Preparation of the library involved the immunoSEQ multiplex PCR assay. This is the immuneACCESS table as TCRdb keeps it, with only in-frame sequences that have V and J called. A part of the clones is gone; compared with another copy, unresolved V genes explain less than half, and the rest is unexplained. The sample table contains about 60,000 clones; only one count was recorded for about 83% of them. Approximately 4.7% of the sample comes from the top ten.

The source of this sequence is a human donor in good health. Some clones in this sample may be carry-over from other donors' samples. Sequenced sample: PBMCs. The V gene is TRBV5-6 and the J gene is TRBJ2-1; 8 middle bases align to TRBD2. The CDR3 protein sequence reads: CASSLNSGSSYNEQFF. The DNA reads TGTGCCAGCAGCTTGAACAGCGGGAGCTCCTACAATGAGCAGTTCTTC.